This T cell receptor (beta chain) was captured in a study of early T cells in non-severe SARS-CoV-2 infection. About the research overall: The chains were unpaired, and the sequenced material was bulk RNA from unsorted whole blood. Study-wide results and limits: The matching step, a VDJdb search, favored anti-spike CD8 responses and missed private and CD4 specificities.

In this sample, this clonotype turned up many times. Antigen unknown. cDNA molecules, individually, were tagged with unique molecular identifiers. TCRdb analysed the 5' RACE reads with MiXCR anew, one entry per CDR3 protein. The table lists more than 20,000 distinct CDR3 sequences, roughly 4% of them singletons. Germline V gene data show CDR1 as SGHKS and CDR2 as YYEKEE (reference sequence). V was trimmed by 0 bases and J by 0 bases, leaving 9 bases between them. The CDR3 consists of 16 residues. This TCR was sampled from an adult who was a healthcare worker with PCR-confirmed SARS-CoV-2 infection or an uninfected control (not recorded which). This chain joins TRBV5-5 and TRBJ2-2; no clear D. Material: whole blood. The DNA for the CDR3 is TGTGCCAGCAGCTTGGTGGCGGAACCGAACACCGGGGAGCTGTTTTTT. This sequence encodes CASSLVAEPNTGELFF.